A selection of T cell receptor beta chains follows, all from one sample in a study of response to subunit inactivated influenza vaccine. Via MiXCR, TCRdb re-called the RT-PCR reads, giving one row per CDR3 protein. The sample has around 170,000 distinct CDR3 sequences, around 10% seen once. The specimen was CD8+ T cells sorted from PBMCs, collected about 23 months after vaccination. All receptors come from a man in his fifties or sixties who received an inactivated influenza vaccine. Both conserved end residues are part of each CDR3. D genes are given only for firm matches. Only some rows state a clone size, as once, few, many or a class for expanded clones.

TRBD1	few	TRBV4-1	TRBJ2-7	TGCGCCAGCAGCCTCCGGGACAGATCCTACGAGCAGTACTTC	CASSLRDRSYEQYF
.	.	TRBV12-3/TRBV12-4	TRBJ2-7	TGTGCCAGCAGCTTTCGCGGGACTCAAGACTACGAGCAGTACTTC	CASSFRGTQDYEQYF
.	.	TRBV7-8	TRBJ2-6	TGTGCCAGCAGTAGCGAAACAGGGGACTTCGGCGTCCTGACTTTC	CASSSETGDFGVLTF
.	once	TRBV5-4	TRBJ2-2	TGTGCCAGCAGCTTGGGGAGTTGGATTAGCAGCGGGGAGCTGTTTTTT	CASSLGSWISSGELFF
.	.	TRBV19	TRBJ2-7	TGTGCCAGTAGTATACGGCGGGACTACGAGCAGTACTTC	CASSIRRDYEQYF
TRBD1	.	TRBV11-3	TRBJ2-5	TGTGCCAGCAGCCATAATACAGGGGAAGGGACCCAGTACTTC	CASSHNTGEGTQYF
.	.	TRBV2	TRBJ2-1	TGTGCCAGCAGAACCCAGTTTGGGCAGTTTGAGTACAATGAGCAGTTCTTC	CASRTQFGQFEYNEQFF
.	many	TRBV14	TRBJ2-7	TGTGCCAGCAGCCAAGAAATCCCTAGCGCAGACAGCAGGACCCAAACCTACGAGCAGTACTTC	CASSQEIPSADSRTQTYEQYF
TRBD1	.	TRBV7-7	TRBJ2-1	TGTGCTAGCAGCCCATGGACAGGGGGCAACAATGAGCAGTTCTTC	CASSPWTGGNNEQFF
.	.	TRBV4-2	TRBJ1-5	TGTGCCAGCAGCCAAGATGGGGGTTCTCAGCCCCAGCATTTT	CASSQDGGSQPQHF
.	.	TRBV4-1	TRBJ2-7	TGCGCCAGCAGCCAAGATCCCGGGTTTCTCTACGAGCAGTACTTC	CASSQDPGFLYEQYF
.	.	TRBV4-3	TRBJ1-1	TGCGCCAGCAGCCGGGGGGCAGCGAACACTGAAGCTTTCTTT	CASSRGAANTEAFF
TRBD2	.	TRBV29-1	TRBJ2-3	TGCAGCGTTTGCCTAGCGGGGGAAACAGATACGCAGTATTTT	CSVCLAGETDTQYF
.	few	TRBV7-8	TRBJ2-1	TGTGCCAGCAGTTTGGGAGGGGGGATCTACAATGAGCAGTTCTTC	CASSLGGGIYNEQFF
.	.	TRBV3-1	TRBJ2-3	TGTGCCAGCAGCCAAGATAGGGCCCGCACAGATACGCAGTATTTT	CASSQDRARTDTQYF
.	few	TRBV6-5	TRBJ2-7	TGTGCCAGCAGTTTTCCCGGCCAGCAGTACTTC	CASSFPGQQYF
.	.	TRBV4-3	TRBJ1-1	TGCGCCAGCAGCCAAGAGGGGATAAGGAACACTGAAGCTTTCTTT	CASSQEGIRNTEAFF
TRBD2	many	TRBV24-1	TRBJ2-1	TGTGCCACCAGTGACAGTAGCGGGAAAATAGACAATGAGCAGTTCTTC	CATSDSSGKIDNEQFF